The TCR beta chain under discussion was sequenced for a study of T cells in Graves' hyperthyroidism and ophthalmopathy. Authors of the study amplified TCR beta CDR3 regions from RNA transcripts. First-round RT-PCR targeting the TCR CDR3 was performed with the HTBI primer set. Each CDR3 protein is one row after TCRdb ran MiXCR on the multiplex PCR reads. The sample yields around 350,000 distinct CDR3 sequences, approximately 19% seen once. Notes on the study in general: Most clonotypes expanded in the thyroid (above 0.001) were also present in blood. Before onset, ophthalmopathy was predicted by the model a median around 6 months earlier.

This clonotype has a count of ten or more. As yet, its antigen is unknown. Germline CDR1 and CDR2: MGHRA and YSYEKL. The V and J ends lost 5 bases and 1 base respectively, with 8 bases between them. This CDR3 is built from 13 residues. Diagnosis of hyperthyroidism was new in patients aged 18 to 65, and its duration was under 2 months. The diagnostic basis comprised clinical symptoms, serum thyroxine and TRAb, thyroid ultrasound and orbital computed tomography. The sequence was obtained from a woman aged 18-30 years with Graves' hyperthyroidism. Sequenced sample: blood. V and J are TRBV4-1 and TRBJ1-1; D unresolved. The CDR3 protein is CASSVRGNTEAFF. CDR3 bases: TGCGCCAGCAGCGTCCGAGGGAACACTGAAGCTTTCTTT.